Reported below is one T cell receptor (beta chain). Germline V gives CDR1 SGHRS, CDR2 YFSETQ. The V end lost 0 bases, the J end lost 4 bases, and 13 bases lay between the germline ends. The CDR3 runs 15 residues. Researchers ran the PCR with 60 Vbeta and 13 Jbeta primers. The method was immunoSEQ multiplex PCR; TCRdb's version includes in-frame clones alone and lacks a portion of them. The table has fewer than 200,000 clones, 65% to 70% seen once; the top ten hold around 4.5%. The data are from a study of cytomegalovirus exposure and HLA in healthy donors. The sequence derives from a young woman in good health and CMV-seropositive. This chain links TRBV5-1 with TRBJ1-2; D gene unclear. The sequencing input was PBMCs. CDR3 region: CASSLALGAGYGYTF. The CDR3 DNA follows: TGCGCCAGCAGCTTGGCCTTGGGCGCGGGCTATGGCTACACCTTC.